This note documents a single T cell receptor beta chain sequence. This entry comes from a study of blood T cell repertoires in COVID-19. TCRdb's copy holds only in-frame clones and misses some; the assay was immunoSEQ multiplex PCR. The sample has 95,000 to 150,000 clones; around 86% are singletons. Germline assignment: CDR1 WSHSY and CDR2 SAAADI. The CDR3 is made up of 15 amino acids. V gave up 4 bases and J gave up 2 bases; unmatched junction bases: 2. The rearrangement joins TRBV10-2 to TRBJ2-5; 12 bases are a match to TRBD2. The sequenced sample consisted of peripheral blood. The clonotype was recovered from an elderly woman with acute or convalescent COVID-19. The CDR3 loop reads CASSVGLAGQETQYF. The CDR3 DNA reads as TGCGCCAGCAGTGTAGGACTAGCGGGGCAAGAGACCCAGTACTTC.